This T cell receptor beta chain derives from a study of T cells after yellow fever vaccination. Study overall: With SMART-Seq v4 Ultra Low Input, the fractions containing low cell numbers were prepared. Findings and caveats of the study: Most clones from primary vaccination were detected again post-booster (just under 97% CD4, more than 85% CD8). It was a small share of clonotypes that appeared in both CD4 and CD8 compartments. Clonotypes that responded to the vaccine were almost all undetectable in sorted memory subsets on day 0.

Each CDR3 protein is one row after TCRdb ran MiXCR on the 5' RACE reads. The table shows 50,000 to 60,000 distinct CDR3 sequences, with approximately 6% occurring only once. V shed 4 bases and J 9 bases; nucleotides not matched to a gene: 5. This CDR3 has 12 amino acids. Germline CDR1 and CDR2: LGHDT and YNNKEL (reference sequence). This clonotype was seen more than once but under ten times. The TCR sequence derives from a man between 18 and 29 years old who received the YFV17D yellow fever vaccine. This chain links TRBV3-1 with TRBJ2-7; TRBD2 matches 8 bases. The sample in question was PBMCs, either bulk or a sorted T-cell subset (CD4+, CD8+, memory, or dextramer-sorted; not recorded which), obtained on the day of the yellow fever booster vaccination. CDR3 sequence reads: CASSPRGGAQYF. In DNA, the CDR3 is TGTGCCAGCAGCCCCCGGGGGGGCGCGCAGTACTTC.